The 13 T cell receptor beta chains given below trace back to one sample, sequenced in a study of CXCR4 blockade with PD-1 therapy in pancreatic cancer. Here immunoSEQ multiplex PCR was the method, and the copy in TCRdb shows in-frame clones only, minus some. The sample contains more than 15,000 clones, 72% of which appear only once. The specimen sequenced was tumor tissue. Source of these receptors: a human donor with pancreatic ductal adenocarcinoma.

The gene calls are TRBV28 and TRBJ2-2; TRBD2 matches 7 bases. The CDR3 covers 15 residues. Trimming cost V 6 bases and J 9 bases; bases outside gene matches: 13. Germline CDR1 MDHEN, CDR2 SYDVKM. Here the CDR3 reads CASRASRSSGRELFF. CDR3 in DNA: TGTGCCAGCAGAGCCTCCCGGTCTAGCGGCCGGGAGCTGTTTTTT.

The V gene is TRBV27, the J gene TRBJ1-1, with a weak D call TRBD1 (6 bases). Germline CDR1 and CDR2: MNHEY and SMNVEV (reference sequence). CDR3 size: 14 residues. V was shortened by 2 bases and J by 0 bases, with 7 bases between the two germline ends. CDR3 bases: TGTGCCAGCAGTTTACAGGGGATGAACACTGAAGCTTTCTTT. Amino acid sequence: CASSLQGMNTEAFF.

CDR3 in DNA: TGCGCCAGCAGTCGACAGGGGGACTCCTACGAGCAGTACTTC. Translated, it gives CASSRQGDSYEQYF. The V gene is TRBV4-1, the J gene TRBJ2-7, with 9 bases identical to TRBD1. The CDR3 loop spans 14 amino acids. Per germline, CDR1 MGHRA and CDR2 YSYEKL. Germline trimming cut 6 bases from V and 0 bases from J; bases unmatched to any gene: 3.

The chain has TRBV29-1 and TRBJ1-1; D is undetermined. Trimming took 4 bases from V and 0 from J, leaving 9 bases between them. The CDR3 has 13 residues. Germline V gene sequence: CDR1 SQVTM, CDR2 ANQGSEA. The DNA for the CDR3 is TGCAGCGTTGCGTCGGGGATGAACACTGAAGCTTTCTTT. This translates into CSVASGMNTEAFF.

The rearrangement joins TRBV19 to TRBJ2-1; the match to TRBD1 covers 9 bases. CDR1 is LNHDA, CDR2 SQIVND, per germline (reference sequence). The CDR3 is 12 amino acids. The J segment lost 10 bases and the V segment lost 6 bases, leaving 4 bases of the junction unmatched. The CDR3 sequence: CASRAGQGEQFF. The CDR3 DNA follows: TGTGCCAGTAGGGCAGGACAGGGGGAGCAGTTCTTC.

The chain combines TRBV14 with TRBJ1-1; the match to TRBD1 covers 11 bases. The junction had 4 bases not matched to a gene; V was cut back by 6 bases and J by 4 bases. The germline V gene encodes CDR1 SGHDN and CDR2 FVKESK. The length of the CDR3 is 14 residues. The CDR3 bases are TGTGCCAGCAGGCGGACAGGGGGCGGCACTGAAGCTTTCTTT. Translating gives CASRRTGGGTEAFF. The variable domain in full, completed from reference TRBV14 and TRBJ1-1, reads EAGVTQFPSHSVIEKGQTVTLRCDPISGHDNLYWYRRVMGKEIKFLLHFVKESKQDESGMPNNRFLAERTGGTYSTLKVQPAELEDSGVYFCASRRTGGGTEAFFGQGTRLTVV.

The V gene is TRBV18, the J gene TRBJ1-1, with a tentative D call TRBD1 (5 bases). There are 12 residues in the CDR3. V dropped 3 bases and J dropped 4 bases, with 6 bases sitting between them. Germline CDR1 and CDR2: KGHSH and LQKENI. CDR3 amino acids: CASSPDSTEAFF. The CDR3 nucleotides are TGTGCCAGCTCACCTGACAGCACTGAAGCTTTCTTT.

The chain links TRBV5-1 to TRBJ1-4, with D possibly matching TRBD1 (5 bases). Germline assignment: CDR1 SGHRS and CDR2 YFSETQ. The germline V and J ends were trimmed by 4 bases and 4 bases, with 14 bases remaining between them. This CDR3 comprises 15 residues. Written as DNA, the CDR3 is TGCGCCAGCAGCCCCCTAGACAGCCTTAATGAAAAACTGTTTTTT. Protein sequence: CASSPLDSLNEKLFF. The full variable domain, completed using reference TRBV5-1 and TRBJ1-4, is KAGVTQTPRYLIKTRGQQVTLSCSPISGHRSVSWYQQTPGQGLQFLFEYFSETQRNKGNFPGRFSGRQFSNSRSEMNVSTLELGDSALYLCASSPLDSLNEKLFFGSGTQLSVL.

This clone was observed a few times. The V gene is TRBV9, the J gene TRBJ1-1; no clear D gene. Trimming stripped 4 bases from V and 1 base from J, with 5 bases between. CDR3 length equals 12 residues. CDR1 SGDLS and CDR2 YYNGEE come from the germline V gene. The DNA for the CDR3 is TGTGCCAGCAGCCCTCAGAACACTGAAGCTTTCTTT. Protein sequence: CASSPQNTEAFF.

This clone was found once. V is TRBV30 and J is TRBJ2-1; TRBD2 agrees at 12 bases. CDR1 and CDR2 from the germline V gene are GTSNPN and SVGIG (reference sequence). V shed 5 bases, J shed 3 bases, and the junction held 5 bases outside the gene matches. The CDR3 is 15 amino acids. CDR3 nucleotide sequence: TGTGCCTGGCTGACTAGCGGGAGAGGCTACAATGAGCAGTTCTTC. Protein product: CAWLTSGRGYNEQFF.

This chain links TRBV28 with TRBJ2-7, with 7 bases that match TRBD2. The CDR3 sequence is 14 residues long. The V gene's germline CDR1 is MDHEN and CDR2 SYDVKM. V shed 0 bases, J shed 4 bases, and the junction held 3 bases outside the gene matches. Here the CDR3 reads CASSLWGGKYEQYF. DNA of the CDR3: TGTGCCAGCAGTTTATGGGGGGGGAAGTACGAGCAGTACTTC. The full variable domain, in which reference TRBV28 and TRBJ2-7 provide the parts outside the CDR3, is DVKVTQSSRYLVKRTGEKVFLECVQDMDHENMFWYRQDPGLGLRLIYFSYDVKMKEKGDIPEGYSVSREKKERFSLILESASTNQTSMYLCASSLWGGKYEQYFGPGTRLTVT.

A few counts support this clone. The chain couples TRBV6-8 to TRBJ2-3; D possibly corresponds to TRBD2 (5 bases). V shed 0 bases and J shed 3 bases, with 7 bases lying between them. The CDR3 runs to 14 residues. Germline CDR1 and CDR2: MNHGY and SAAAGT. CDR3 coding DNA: TGTGCCAGCAGTTACTCGAGAGGGACAGATACGCAGTATTTT. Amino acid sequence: CASSYSRGTDTQYF.

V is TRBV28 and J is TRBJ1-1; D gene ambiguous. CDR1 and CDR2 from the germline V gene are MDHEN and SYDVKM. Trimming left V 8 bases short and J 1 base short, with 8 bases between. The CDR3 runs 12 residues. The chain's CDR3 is CASLDPNTEAFF. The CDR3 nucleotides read TGTGCCAGCCTTGACCCGAACACTGAAGCTTTCTTT.